The 27 T cell receptor beta chains listed next were all sequenced from one sample in a study of blood T cell repertoires in COVID-19. The table came from immunoSEQ multiplex PCR; TCRdb's copy has only in-frame clones and leaves some out. In the table there are around 20,000 clones, approximately 90% of which are singletons. Material: peripheral blood. The source is a human donor in a cohort sampled during active COVID-19.

The rearrangement uses TRBV7-2 and TRBJ2-3, with TRBD2 matching over 14 bases. The CDR3 contains 17 residues. The junction had 7 bases not matched to a gene; V was cut back by 4 bases and J by 4 bases. Germline loops: CDR1 SGHTA, CDR2 FQGNSA. CDR3 sequence reads: CASSSPLTSGRADTQYF. DNA of the CDR3: TGTGCCAGCAGCTCCCCATTGACTAGCGGGAGGGCAGATACGCAGTATTTT.

The chain links TRBV5-4 to TRBJ1-5; D gene unclear. The CDR3 consists of 16 residues. Trimming stripped 0 bases from V and 3 bases from J, with 13 bases between. Germline CDR1 is SGHNT and CDR2 is YYREEE (reference sequence). In nucleotides, the CDR3 is TGTGCCAGCAGCTTGGGGCCGCAGGAGGCCAATCAGCCCCAGCATTTT. This encodes CASSLGPQEANQPQHF. Full variable domain (outside the CDR3, taken from reference TRBV5-4 and TRBJ1-5): ETGVTQSPTHLIKTRGQQVTLRCSSQSGHNTVSWYQQALGQGPQFIFQYYREEENGRGNFPPRFSGLQFPNYSSELNVNALELDDSALYLCASSLGPQEANQPQHFGDGTRLSIL.

The J gene is TRBJ2-1, the V gene TRBV7-2, with 7 positions matching TRBD2. Trimming cost V 5 bases and J 10 bases; bases outside gene matches: 5. The V gene's germline CDR1 is SGHTA and CDR2 FQGNSA. This CDR3 region has 12 residues. As DNA, the CDR3 is TGTGCCAGCAGCCACCTCGGGAGGGAGCAGTTCTTC. Translated: CASSHLGREQFF.

The chain employs TRBV5-4 and TRBJ1-3, with 8 bases lining up with TRBD1. The trim removed 5 bases at V and 2 bases at J, leaving 6 bases unmatched. CDR3 length equals 15 residues. Germline V gene lookup returns CDR1 SGHNT and CDR2 YYREEE (reference sequence). DNA of the CDR3: TGTGCCAGCAGTTCCCAGGGGGCTGCTGGAAACACCATATATTTT. Amino acids: CASSSQGAAGNTIYF.

For the CDR3, the DNA is TGTGCCAGCAGTCCCCCCACTAGCGGGAGTGGGGAGCAGTTCTTC. Translation gives CASSPPTSGSGEQFF. The V and J genes are TRBV28 and TRBJ2-1; 11 nucleotides align to TRBD2. CDR3 length: 15 residues. Germline V gives CDR1 MDHEN, CDR2 SYDVKM. V shed 5 bases, J shed 10 bases, and the junction held 10 bases outside the gene matches.

The rearrangement joins TRBV30 to TRBJ2-2, with D perhaps TRBD1 (6 bases). The ends were cut back, 2 bases at V and 7 bases at J, with 14 bases in the middle. Per the germline V gene, CDR1 is GTSNPN and CDR2 is SVGIG (reference sequence). The CDR3 covers 14 residues. CDR3 bases: TGTGCCTGGAGTAGGGCAGGGGACGGCGGGGAGCTGTTTTTT. Encoded protein: CAWSRAGDGGELFF.

The V and J genes are TRBV11-3 and TRBJ1-3; 8 bases fit TRBD1. The V gene end was trimmed by 5 bases and the J gene end by 0 bases; junction bases not matched to a gene: 6. Germline lookup yields CDR1 SGHNT and CDR2 YENEEA. This CDR3 is 16 amino acids long. For the CDR3, the DNA is TGTGCCAGCAGCGCTAGGACAGGGTTCTCTGGAAACACCATATATTTT. Its protein is CASSARTGFSGNTIYF. Full variable domain (remainder filled in from reference TRBV11-3 and TRBJ1-3): EAGVVQSPRYKIIEKKQPVAFWCNPISGHNTLYWYLQNLGQGPELLIRYENEEAVDDSQLPKDRFSAERLKGVDSTLKIQPAELGDSAVYLCASSARTGFSGNTIYFGEGSWLTVV.

The chain recombines TRBV14 with TRBJ2-4, with D perhaps matching TRBD2 (6 bases). From germline, CDR1 is SGHDN and CDR2 FVKESK. This CDR3 region has 13 residues. Trimming stripped 3 bases from V and 4 bases from J, with 7 bases between. The DNA for the CDR3 is TGTGCCAGCAGCCAGGGACTTAAAAACATTCAGTACTTC. This sequence encodes CASSQGLKNIQYF.

The chain has TRBV5-1 and TRBJ1-1; no reliable D call. This CDR3 has 15 residues. V was cut by 3 bases and J by 1 base, with 13 bases left in between. CDR1 and CDR2 (germline): SGHRS, YFSETQ. The CDR3: CASSSMGVANTEAFF. The CDR3 DNA sequence: TGCGCCAGCAGCTCGATGGGTGTAGCGAACACTGAAGCTTTCTTT.

V usage is TRBV2 and J usage is TRBJ2-5; unclear D gene. In germline, CDR1 is SNHLY, CDR2 FYNNEI. V lost 3 bases to trimming and J lost 1 base, with 9 bases between them. The CDR3 loop spans 14 amino acids. DNA for the CDR3: TGTGCCAGCAGTGAGTGGCACAGCCAAGAGACCCAGTACTTC. The encoded protein is CASSEWHSQETQYF.

The CDR3 here is CASRGVQETQYF. The CDR3 bases are TGTGCCAGCAGAGGAGTCCAAGAGACCCAGTACTTC. The chain combines TRBV2 with TRBJ2-5, with D hard to call. The length of the CDR3 is 12 residues. In germline, CDR1 is SNHLY, CDR2 FYNNEI. Trimming took 6 bases from V and 1 from J, leaving 6 bases between them. Full variable domain (remainder filled in from reference TRBV2 and TRBJ2-5): EPEVTQTPSHQVTQMGQEVILRCVPISNHLYFYWYRQILGQKVEFLVSFYNNEISEKSEIFDDQFSVERPDGSNFTLKIRSTKLEDSAMYFCASRGVQETQYFGPGTRLLVL.

This rearrangement joins TRBV11-2 to TRBJ2-1; D remains unclear. This CDR3 has 15 amino acids. V lost 0 bases and J lost 0, with 6 bases in between. The germline V gene encodes CDR1 SGHAT and CDR2 FQNNGV. CDR3 sequence (DNA): TGTGCCAGCAGCTTAGATCTTAGCTCCTACAATGAGCAGTTCTTC. It encodes CASSLDLSSYNEQFF.

This sequence joins TRBV18 and TRBJ2-7; 12 bases line up with TRBD2. J lost 3 bases, V lost 3 bases, and 6 bases had no gene match. Germline CDR1 is KGHSH and CDR2 is LQKENI. The CDR3 spans 16 residues. The CDR3 DNA sequence: TGTGCCAGCTCACCTGCTAGCGGGAGGGACCACTACGAGCAGTACTTC. It codes for CASSPASGRDHYEQYF.

This rearrangement joins TRBV6-1 to TRBJ1-5, with D unclear. The germline gives CDR1 MNHNS, CDR2 SASEGT. V was shortened by 3 bases and J by 9 bases, with 6 bases between the two germline ends. The CDR3 loop spans 11 amino acids. CDR3 protein: CASSDAGPQHF. DNA for the CDR3: TGTGCCAGCAGTGACGCCGGGCCCCAGCATTTT.

The rearrangement uses TRBV4-1 and TRBJ1-1, with 8 bases aligning to TRBD1. Trimming at V came to 4 bases and at J to 1 base, leaving 8 bases not matched to a gene. There are 16 residues in the CDR3. Germline V lookup: CDR1 MGHRA, CDR2 YSYEKL. CDR3 bases: TGCGCCAGCAGCCCCCGAGCAGGGGGCGGGAACACTGAAGCTTTCTTT. Its protein is CASSPRAGGGNTEAFF.

This chain uses TRBV5-1 with TRBJ1-5; tentatively, D is TRBD1 (5 bases). Trimming shortened V by 0 bases and J by 3 bases, and 10 bases separated the two germline ends. This CDR3 spans 15 amino acids. Germline V gives CDR1 SGHRS, CDR2 YFSETQ. In DNA form, the CDR3 reads TGCGCCAGCAGCTTGGATGACAGCTACAATCAGCCCCAGCATTTT. Its translation is CASSLDDSYNQPQHF.

J is TRBJ2-2 and V is TRBV9, with D unresolved. The germline gives CDR1 SGDLS, CDR2 YYNGEE. Trimming pared 8 bases from V and 3 bases from J, leaving 11 bases between. The CDR3 contains 13 residues. The CDR3 region has the DNA TGTGCCAGTGGGCGTTTATACACCGGGGAGCTGTTTTTT. Residues: CASGRLYTGELFF.

The chain links TRBV19 to TRBJ2-7; possible D gene TRBD1, 5 bases. This CDR3 comprises 14 residues. V dropped 2 bases and J dropped 5 bases, with 13 bases sitting between them. Per germline, CDR1 LNHDA and CDR2 SQIVND (reference sequence). CDR3 residues: CASSIRAGNHEQYF. CDR3 DNA sequence: TGTGCCAGTAGTATACGGGCAGGGAACCACGAGCAGTACTTC.

This clone was counted a single time. This chain joins TRBV28 and TRBJ1-6, with D possibly being TRBD1 (5 bases). This CDR3 is 15 amino acids long. Germline loops: CDR1 MDHEN, CDR2 SYDVKM. V lost 10 bases and J 0 bases, leaving 13 bases between the germline ends. CDR3 sequence reads: CATLGLSSYNSPLHF. CDR3 bases: TGTGCCACCCTGGGACTCTCCTCCTATAATTCACCCCTCCACTTT.

The chain uses TRBV19 and TRBJ2-5; weak D call: TRBD1 (5 bases). This CDR3 spans 16 amino acids. V was shortened by 7 bases and J by 0 bases, with 18 bases between the two germline ends. Germline lookup yields CDR1 LNHDA and CDR2 SQIVND (reference sequence). CDR3 bases: TGTGCCAGTACCCCTAGGGGCCCAGGGTACCAAGAGACCCAGTACTTC. This gives the protein CASTPRGPGYQETQYF.

This chain uses TRBV9 with TRBJ1-2, with D unresolved. V was shortened by 3 bases and J by 8 bases, with 17 bases between the two germline ends. This CDR3 is 14 amino acids long. Germline assignment: CDR1 SGDLS and CDR2 YYNGEE. CDR3 sequence reads: CASSAAVGLSGYTF. As DNA, the CDR3 is TGTGCCAGCAGCGCAGCGGTCGGACTTAGCGGCTACACCTTC.

The V call is TRBV19, the J call TRBJ1-3, with 7 nucleotides matching TRBD1. Germline V lookup: CDR1 LNHDA, CDR2 SQIVND (reference sequence). J lost 0 bases, V lost 4 bases, and 9 bases had no gene match. This CDR3 comprises 17 residues. The CDR3 bases are TGTGCCAGTAGTACGGGGACAGTCAAATACTCTGGAAACACCATATATTTT. This encodes CASSTGTVKYSGNTIYF.

This chain uses TRBV7-2 with TRBJ2-2; perhaps TRBD2 as D (5 bases). Germline values: CDR1 SGHTA, CDR2 FQGNSA. With 11 bases removed from V and 0 bases from J, the gap between germline ends came to 13 bases. The CDR3 is 14 residues long. The CDR3 nucleotides read TGTGCCGGCGAGGGCCGCTCGAACACCGGGGAGCTGTTTTTT. Amino acid sequence: CAGEGRSNTGELFF.

Details on this clone: At one boundary the junction diverges from the germline segment, which might be a read error. The CDR3 reads CASSVTGRTETFF. Here the CDR3 DNA reads TGTGCCAGCAGTGTAACAGGGCGCACTGAAACTTTCTTT. This chain links TRBV2 with TRBJ1-1; D possibly corresponds to TRBD1 (6 bases). CDR3 size: 13 residues. Germline values: CDR1 SNHLY, CDR2 FYNNEI. Using reference TRBV2 and TRBJ1-1 for the parts outside the CDR3, the full variable domain is EPEVTQTPSHQVTQMGQEVILRCVPISNHLYFYWYRQILGQKVEFLVSFYNNEISEKSEIFDDQFSVERPDGSNFTLKIRSTKLEDSAMYFCASSVTGRTETFFGQGTRLTVV.

The chain uses TRBV3-1 (or the pseudogene TRBV3-2) and TRBJ1-6, with D hard to call. The germline V gene has CDR1 LGHDT and CDR2 YNNKEL (reference sequence). V was cut by 1 base and J by 2 bases, with 6 bases left in between. This CDR3 has 15 residues. The CDR3 DNA sequence: TGTGCCAGCAGCCAAGCAGGAACCTATAATTCACCCCTCCACTTT. This encodes CASSQAGTYNSPLHF.

The chain uses TRBV18 and TRBJ1-3; D is perhaps TRBD1 (5 bases). Germline assignment: CDR1 KGHSH and CDR2 LQKENI. Trimming removed 0 bases at V and 2 bases at J, with 17 bases between. This CDR3 is built from 18 residues. DNA for the CDR3: TGTGCCAGCTCACCACCCAATATGGGGCGTTTTACTGGAAACACCATATATTTT. Amino acids: CASSPPNMGRFTGNTIYF.

The J gene is TRBJ1-1, the V gene TRBV12-5; perhaps TRBD1 as D (5 bases). CDR1 and CDR2 from the germline V gene are LGHNT and FRNRAP. This CDR3 has 13 residues. V gave up 0 bases and J gave up 6 bases, with 8 bases separating them. Here the CDR3 reads CASGLVRGAEAFF. CDR3 in DNA: TGTGCTAGTGGTTTGGTAAGGGGCGCTGAAGCTTTCTTT.